This entry features one T cell receptor (beta chain) sequence. The run depth of the assay was deep. Several immunoSEQ 96-well plates shared each subset's DNA, each plate a replicate. Generated by immunoSEQ multiplex PCR, the TCRdb table keeps only in-frame clones and is missing some. The sample has hundreds of thousands of clones, about 96% seen once. Terminally differentiated effector memory CD45RA+ cells were excluded from the naive CD8 cells, which were CD45RO-negative and positively selected for CCR7. V shed 2 bases and J shed 8 bases, with 21 bases lying between them. The CDR3 covers 16 residues. The germline gives CDR1 SEHNR, CDR2 FQNEAQ (reference sequence). The sample comes from a study of shared clonotypes between healthy human individuals.

The sample consisted of naive CD8+ T cells sorted from blood. The chain links TRBV7-9 to TRBJ1-2; D possibly corresponds to TRBD1 (6 bases). This clonotype was obtained from a woman younger than 45 in good health. CDR3 nucleotide sequence: TGTGCCAGCAGCTTAAGGGGGGTAATGGACAGCGGAGGCTACACCTTC. Translation gives CASSLRGVMDSGGYTF.